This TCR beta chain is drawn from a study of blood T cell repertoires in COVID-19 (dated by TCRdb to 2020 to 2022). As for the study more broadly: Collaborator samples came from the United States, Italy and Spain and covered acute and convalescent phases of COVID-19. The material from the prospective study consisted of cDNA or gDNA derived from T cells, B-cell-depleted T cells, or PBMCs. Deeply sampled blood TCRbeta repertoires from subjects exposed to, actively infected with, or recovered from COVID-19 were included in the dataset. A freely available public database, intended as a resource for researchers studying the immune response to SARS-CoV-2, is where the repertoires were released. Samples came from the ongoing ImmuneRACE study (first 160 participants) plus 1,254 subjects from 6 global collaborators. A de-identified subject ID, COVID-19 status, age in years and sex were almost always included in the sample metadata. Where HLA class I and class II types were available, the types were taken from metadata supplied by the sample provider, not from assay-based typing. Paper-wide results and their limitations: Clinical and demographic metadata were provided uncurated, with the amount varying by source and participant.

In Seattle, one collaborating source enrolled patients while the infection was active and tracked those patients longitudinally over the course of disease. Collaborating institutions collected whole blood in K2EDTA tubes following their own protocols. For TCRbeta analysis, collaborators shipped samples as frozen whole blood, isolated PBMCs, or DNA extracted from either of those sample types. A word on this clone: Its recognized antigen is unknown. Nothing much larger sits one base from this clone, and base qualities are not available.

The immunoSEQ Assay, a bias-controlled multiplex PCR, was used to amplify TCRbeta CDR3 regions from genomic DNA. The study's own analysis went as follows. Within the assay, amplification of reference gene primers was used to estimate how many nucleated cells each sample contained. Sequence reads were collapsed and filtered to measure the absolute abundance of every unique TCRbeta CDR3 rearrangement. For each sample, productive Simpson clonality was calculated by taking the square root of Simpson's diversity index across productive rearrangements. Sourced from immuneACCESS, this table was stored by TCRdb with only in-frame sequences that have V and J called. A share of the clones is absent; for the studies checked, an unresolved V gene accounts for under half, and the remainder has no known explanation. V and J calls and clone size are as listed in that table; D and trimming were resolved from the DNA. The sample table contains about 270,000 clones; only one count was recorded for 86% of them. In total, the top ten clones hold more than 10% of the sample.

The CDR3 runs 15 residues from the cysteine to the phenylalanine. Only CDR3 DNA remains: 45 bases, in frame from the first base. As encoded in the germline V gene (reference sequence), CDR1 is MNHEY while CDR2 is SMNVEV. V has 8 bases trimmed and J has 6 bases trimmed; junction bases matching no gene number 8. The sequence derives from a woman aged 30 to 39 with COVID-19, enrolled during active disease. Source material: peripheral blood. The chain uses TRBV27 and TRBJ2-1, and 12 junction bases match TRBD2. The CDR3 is CASGDTSGGINEQFF. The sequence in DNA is TGTGCCAGCGGAGATACTAGCGGGGGGATCAATGAGCAGTTCTTC.